This entry features one T cell receptor (beta chain) sequence. This sample was taken from a study of blood T cells in healthy people across ages. RNA extraction gave at least 5 micrograms of total RNA per sample. This CDR3 is built from 13 residues. CDR1 and CDR2 from the germline V gene are MRHNA and SNTAGT. Trimming cost V 3 bases and J 10 bases, with 13 bases left between them. Combining a sample-barcoded 5' primer with a J-beta primer mix, a second PCR ran for roughly 7 to 12 cycles. Each CDR3 protein is one row after TCRdb ran MiXCR on the 5' RACE reads. The repertoire holds around 1,900,000 distinct CDR3 sequences, with 30% to 40% as singletons.

The V gene is TRBV6-4, the J gene TRBJ2-1; no firm D call. The specimen was blood. The TCR sequence derives from a human donor in good health. CDR3 coding DNA: TGTGCCAGCAGTGATCAATTTTTGGGAGAGCAGTTCTTC. Residues: CASSDQFLGEQFF.